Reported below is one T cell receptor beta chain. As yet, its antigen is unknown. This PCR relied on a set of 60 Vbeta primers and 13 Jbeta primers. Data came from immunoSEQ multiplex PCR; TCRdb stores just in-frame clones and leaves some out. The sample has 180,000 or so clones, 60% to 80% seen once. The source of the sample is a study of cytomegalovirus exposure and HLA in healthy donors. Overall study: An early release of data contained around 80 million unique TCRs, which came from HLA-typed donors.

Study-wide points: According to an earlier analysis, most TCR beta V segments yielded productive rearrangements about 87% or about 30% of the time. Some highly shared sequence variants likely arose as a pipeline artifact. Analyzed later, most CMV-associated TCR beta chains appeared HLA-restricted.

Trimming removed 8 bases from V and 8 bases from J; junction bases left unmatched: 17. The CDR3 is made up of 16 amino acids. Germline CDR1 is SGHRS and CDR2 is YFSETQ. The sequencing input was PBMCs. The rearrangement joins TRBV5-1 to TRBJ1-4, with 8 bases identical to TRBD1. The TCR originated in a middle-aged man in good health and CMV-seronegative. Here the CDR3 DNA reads TGCGCCAGTAAACAGGGGGTAGGGGAGTCCCGAGAAAAACTGTTTTTT. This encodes CASKQGVGESREKLFF.